One sample yielded the 4 T cell receptor beta chains listed below, sequenced in a study of regulatory T cells in long-lasting Graves disease. Assembly of TCR beta libraries relied on iRepertoire HTBI primers together with Arm-PCR of CDR3 regions. TCRdb redid the calling of the multiplex PCR reads with MiXCR, one entry per CDR3 protein. Of under 450,000 distinct CDR3 sequences listed, about a quarter are singletons. Time point reported: persistent/refractory GD, antithyroid drugs over 5 years with positive TRAb. The TCR library was prepared using RNA isolated from PBMCs. Here the sequenced sample was peripheral blood mononuclear cells (PBMCs), taken when the disease was refractory, from a patient treated with antithyroid drugs. These receptors were obtained from a female donor with Graves disease.

This clonotype was seen ten or more times. The chain couples TRBV2 to TRBJ2-4; TRBD2 might be the D (7 bases). V was clipped by 9 bases and J by 0 bases, with 12 bases between them. This CDR3 spans 14 amino acids. CDR1 and CDR2 from the germline V gene are SNHLY and FYNNEI. The chain's CDR3 is CASREGVAKNIQYF. The CDR3, as DNA: TGTGCCAGTAGGGAGGGGGTAGCCAAAAACATTCAGTACTTC.

The rearrangement links TRBV5-5 to TRBJ2-7, with TRBD2 identical over 7 bases. Germline values: CDR1 SGHKS, CDR2 YYEKEE (reference sequence). The junction had 4 bases not matched to a gene; V was cut back by 4 bases and J by 3 bases. This CDR3 is 13 amino acids long. CDR3 sequence reads: CASSPGLVYEQYF. The CDR3 DNA sequence: TGTGCCAGCAGCCCAGGACTAGTCTACGAGCAGTACTTC.

This clonotype appeared a few times. The gene calls are TRBV29-1 and TRBJ1-1, with 8 bases lining up with TRBD1. The CDR3 totals 14 residues. Germline loops: CDR1 SQVTM, CDR2 ANQGSEA. The V segment lost 7 bases and the J segment 0 bases; nucleotides outside the gene matches: 7. The CDR3 sequence is CSARTGWMNTEAFF. The DNA for the CDR3 is TGCAGCGCAAGGACAGGGTGGATGAACACTGAAGCTTTCTTT.

The sample holds many counts of this clonotype. The genes are TRBV18 and TRBJ2-5; 10 bases fit TRBD2. Trimming at V came to 3 bases and at J to 2 bases, leaving 6 bases not matched to a gene. Per germline, CDR1 KGHSH and CDR2 LQKENI. CDR3 length equals 16 residues. In DNA, the CDR3 is TGTGCCAGCTCACCCCGGACTAGCGGAGGGCAAGAGACCCAGTACTTC. Encoded protein: CASSPRTSGGQETQYF.